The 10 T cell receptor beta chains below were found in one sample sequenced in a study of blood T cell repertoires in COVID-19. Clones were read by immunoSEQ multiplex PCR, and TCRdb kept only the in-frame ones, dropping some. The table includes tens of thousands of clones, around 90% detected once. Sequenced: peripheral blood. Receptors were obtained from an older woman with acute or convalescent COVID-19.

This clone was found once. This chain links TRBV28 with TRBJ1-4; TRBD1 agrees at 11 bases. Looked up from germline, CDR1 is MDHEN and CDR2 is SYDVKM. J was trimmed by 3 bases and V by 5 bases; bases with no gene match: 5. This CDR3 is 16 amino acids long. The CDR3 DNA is TGTGCCAGCAGTCTCGGACAGGGGGCGCCTAATGAAAAACTGTTTTTT. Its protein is CASSLGQGAPNEKLFF. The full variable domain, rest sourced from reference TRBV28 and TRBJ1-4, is DVKVTQSSRYLVKRTGEKVFLECVQDMDHENMFWYRQDPGLGLRLIYFSYDVKMKEKGDIPEGYSVSREKKERFSLILESASTNQTSMYLCASSLGQGAPNEKLFFGSGTQLSVL.

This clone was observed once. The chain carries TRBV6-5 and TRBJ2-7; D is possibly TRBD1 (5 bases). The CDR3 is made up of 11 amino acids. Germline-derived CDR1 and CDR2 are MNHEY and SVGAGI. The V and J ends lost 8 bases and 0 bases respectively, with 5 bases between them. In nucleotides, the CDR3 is TGTGCCAGCGACAGCTCCTACGAGCAGTACTTC. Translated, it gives CASDSSYEQYF.

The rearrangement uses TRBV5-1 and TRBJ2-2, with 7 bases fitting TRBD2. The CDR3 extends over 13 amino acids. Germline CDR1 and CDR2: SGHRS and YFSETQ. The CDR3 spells CATSSGYTGELFF. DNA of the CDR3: TGCGCGACGTCTAGCGGATACACCGGGGAGCTGTTTTTT. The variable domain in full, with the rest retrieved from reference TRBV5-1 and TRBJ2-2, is KAGVTQTPRYLIKTRGQQVTLSCSPISGHRSVSWYQQTPGQGLQFLFEYFSETQRNKGNFPGRFSGRQFSNSRSEMNVSTLELGDSALYLCATSSGYTGELFFGEGSRLTVL.

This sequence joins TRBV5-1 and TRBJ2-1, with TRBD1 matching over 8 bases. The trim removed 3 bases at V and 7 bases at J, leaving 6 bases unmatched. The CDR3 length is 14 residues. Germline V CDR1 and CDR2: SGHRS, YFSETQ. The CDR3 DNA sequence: TGCGCCAGCAGCTCCGGGACAGGTAATAATGAGCAGTTCTTC. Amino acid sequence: CASSSGTGNNEQFF.

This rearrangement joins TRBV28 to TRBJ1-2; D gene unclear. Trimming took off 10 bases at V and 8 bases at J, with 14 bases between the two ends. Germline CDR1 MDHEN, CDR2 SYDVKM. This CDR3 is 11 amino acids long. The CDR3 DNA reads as TGTGCCATTTCGGGGATAGTGGGCTACACCTTC. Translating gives CAISGIVGYTF.

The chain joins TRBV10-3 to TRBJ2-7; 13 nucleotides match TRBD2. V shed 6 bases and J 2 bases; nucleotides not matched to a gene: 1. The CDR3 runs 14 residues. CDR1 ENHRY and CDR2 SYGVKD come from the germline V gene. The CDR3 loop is CAIRGTSGTYEQYF. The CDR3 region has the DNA TGTGCCATCAGAGGGACTAGCGGGACCTACGAGCAGTACTTC.

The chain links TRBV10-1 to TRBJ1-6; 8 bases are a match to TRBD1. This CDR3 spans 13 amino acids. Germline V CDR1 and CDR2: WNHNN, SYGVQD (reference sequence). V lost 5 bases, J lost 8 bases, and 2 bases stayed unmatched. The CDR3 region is CASSLQGDSPLHF. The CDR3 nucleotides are TGCGCCAGCAGTCTACAGGGGGATTCACCCCTCCACTTT.

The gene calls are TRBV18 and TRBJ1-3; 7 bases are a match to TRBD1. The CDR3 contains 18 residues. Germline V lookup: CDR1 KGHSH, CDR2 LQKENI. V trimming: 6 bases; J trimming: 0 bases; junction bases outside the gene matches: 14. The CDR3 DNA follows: TGTGCCAGCTCGCGGGGACAGTCAGCCCCGGGCTCTGGAAACACCATATATTTT. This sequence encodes CASSRGQSAPGSGNTIYF.

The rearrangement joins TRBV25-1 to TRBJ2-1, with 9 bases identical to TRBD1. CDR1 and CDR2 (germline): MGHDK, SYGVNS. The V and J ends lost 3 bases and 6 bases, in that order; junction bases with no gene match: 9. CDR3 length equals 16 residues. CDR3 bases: TGTGCCAGCAGTGACCCGACCGGGACAGGGTCCAATGAGCAGTTCTTC. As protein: CASSDPTGTGSNEQFF.

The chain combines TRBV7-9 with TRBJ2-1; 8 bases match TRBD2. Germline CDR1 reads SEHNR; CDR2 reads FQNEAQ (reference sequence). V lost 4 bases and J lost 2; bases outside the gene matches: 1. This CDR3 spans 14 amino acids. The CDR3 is CASSSGGAYNEQFF. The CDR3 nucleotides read TGTGCCAGCAGCTCCGGGGGGGCCTACAATGAGCAGTTCTTC.